What follows describes a single TCR beta chain. These data originate in a study of blood T cell repertoires in COVID-19. Sequenced by immunoSEQ multiplex PCR; TCRdb stores in-frame clones only, minus some. The sample carries approximately 240,000 clones, around 80% recorded once. CDR1 is SGHRS and CDR2 is YFSETQ in the germline V gene. Trimming removed 4 bases at V and 2 bases at J, with 15 bases between. This CDR3 spans 15 amino acids. The clonotype originates from a woman aged 40 to 49 with active or convalescent COVID-19. The rearrangement uses TRBV5-1 and TRBJ1-2; maybe TRBD1 (5 bases). Sequencing was done on a sample of peripheral blood. The CDR3 sequence is CASSAPDSPNYGYTF. The CDR3, as DNA: TGCGCCAGCAGCGCACCCGACAGCCCCAACTATGGCTACACCTTC.